What follows describes a single T cell receptor beta chain. Antigen specificity is unknown. These data originate in a study of beta chain features in type 1 diabetes. Study-level background: Cells sorted and examined across all samples totaled 107,917,701. Study findings and constraints: Type 1 diabetes patients showed a moderate but significant shortening of TCRB CDR3s in all four CD4+ subsets. Type 1 diabetes patients had fewer VDJ junction insertions and more deletions.

The V gene lost 5 bases and the J gene lost 5 bases, with 16 bases spanning the gap. The CDR3 runs 15 residues. Germline V gives CDR1 MNHNY, CDR2 SVGAGI (reference sequence). In total, each donor contributed a single heparinised blood draw that averaged around 120 mL. Every isolated RNA sample was fully reverse transcribed, so sequencing captured expressed TCRB transcripts. Sequencing used immunoSEQ multiplex PCR; TCRdb keeps in-frame clones, though not all of them. The sample consists of hundreds of thousands of clones, roughly 31% of them appearing once. The rearrangement uses TRBV6-6 and TRBJ2-1; the D gene could be TRBD1 or TRBD2 (8 bases each). The receptor was isolated from a man younger than 30 in good health. The sequencing sample was made of naive CD4+ T cells from blood. The chain's CDR3 is CASSREGQANNEQFF. DNA of the CDR3: TGTGCCAGCAGTCGGGAGGGACAGGCCAACAATGAGCAGTTCTTC.